These 24 T cell receptor beta chains originate from one sample sequenced in a study of CXCR3-negative and CXCR3-positive naive CD8 T cells (dated by TCRdb to about 2019). TCRdb records NextSeq 550 as the sequencer. The Human TCR Profiling Kit (MiLaboratory) was used to make UMI-labeled 5' RACE TRB cDNA libraries. The reads went through TCRdb reprocessing, and each CDR3 protein sequence gets one entry with no DNA. This sample's table contains 46,000 or so distinct CDR3 sequences. The leading ten clones occupy roughly 2.5% of the sample. The sample taken for sequencing was naive CXCR3- CD8+ T cells from blood. Taken with the paper, the label for cell subset or site translates to: CD45RO-CCR7+CD27+CD95- naive CD8+ T cells lacking CXCR3 (TNR3-). The receptors here all came from a human donor in good health. Some clones in this sample may be carry-over from other donors' samples.

The V gene is TRBV7-2, the J gene TRBJ2-2; TCRdb calls TRBD2, which cannot be checked without DNA. Germline V CDR1 and CDR2: SGHTA, FQGNSA. This CDR3 comprises 17 residues. This CDR3 is CASSSSTREGGGGELFF.

The CDR3 sequence: CASSQDPGTGGTEAFF. The chain uses TRBV4-3 and TRBJ1-1; TCRdb's D call of TRBD1 is untestable without DNA. Germline loops: CDR1 LGHNA, CDR2 YSLEER. The CDR3 contains 16 residues.

The gene calls are TRBV9 and TRBJ2-1. CDR3 length: 12 amino acids. Germline CDR1 and CDR2: SGDLS and YYNGEE. The CDR3 protein is CASSVVGDEQFF.

The rearrangement uses TRBV29-1 and TRBJ2-7. There are 13 residues in the CDR3. From germline, CDR1 is SQVTM and CDR2 ANQGSEA. The CDR3 loop is CSVFGDNSYEQYF.

The rearrangement joins TRBV19 to TRBJ1-2. The CDR3 has 12 residues. Germline V gene lookup returns CDR1 LNHDA and CDR2 SQIVND (reference sequence). The CDR3: CASSNYGSGYTF.

J is TRBJ2-1 and V is TRBV27; TCRdb lists TRBD2, though no DNA is available to test this call. CDR3 size: 15 residues. Germline V gene data show CDR1 as MNHEY and CDR2 as SMNVEV (reference sequence). The CDR3 region is CASNQAGGSGNEQFF.

This chain links TRBV4-2 with TRBJ2-6; TCRdb returns TRBD1, unconfirmable since there is no DNA. Per germline, CDR1 LGHNA and CDR2 YNFKEQ. The CDR3 consists of 16 residues. The CDR3 sequence: CASSQGGSSGANVLTF.

The chain couples TRBV29-1 to TRBJ1-1; the TCRdb D gene call, TRBD1, has no DNA to confirm it. Germline values: CDR1 SQVTM, CDR2 ANQGSEA. This CDR3 has 13 residues. CDR3 protein: CSVEEGVNTEAFF.

The chain employs TRBV3-1 and TRBJ2-1. The CDR3 contains 11 residues. Germline lookup yields CDR1 LGHDT and CDR2 YNNKEL (reference sequence). The chain's CDR3 is CASSEDWRQFF.

The V and J genes are TRBV12-3 or TRBV12-4 and TRBJ2-2; TCRdb designates TRBD1, a call that cannot be tested without DNA. This CDR3 is built from 14 residues. Here the CDR3 reads CASSSGTATGELFF.

The rearrangement joins TRBV7-9 to TRBJ2-7. This CDR3 contains 12 residues. Per the germline V gene, CDR1 is SEHNR and CDR2 is FQNEAQ (reference sequence). The CDR3 protein is CASSSLDYEQYF.

This chain joins TRBV7-6 and TRBJ2-3; TCRdb designates TRBD2, a call that cannot be tested without DNA. The CDR3 has 17 residues. Germline values: CDR1 SGHVS, CDR2 FNYEAQ. The CDR3 reads CASSSGLAGVFSDTQYF.

The CDR3 here is CSANTQIDRGLNYGYTF. The J gene is TRBJ1-2, the V gene TRBV20-1; TCRdb designates TRBD1, a call that cannot be tested without DNA. In germline, CDR1 is DFQATT, CDR2 SNEGSKA (reference sequence). This CDR3 contains 17 residues.

The chain links TRBV5-1 to TRBJ2-2; TCRdb's D call of TRBD1 is untestable without DNA. CDR3 length: 16 residues. The germline CDR1 and CDR2 sequences are SGHRS and YFSETQ. CDR3 loop: CASSLPTGGLDGELFF.

The chain recombines TRBV20-1 with TRBJ2-1; TCRdb's D call, TRBD2, is unchecked because there is no DNA. This CDR3 region has 15 residues. From germline, CDR1 is DFQATT and CDR2 SNEGSKA (reference sequence). CDR3 loop: CSAPRGRVTHNEQFF.

J is TRBJ2-5 and V is TRBV4-3; the D gene TCRdb calls, TRBD1, cannot be checked with no DNA. Germline V gene data show CDR1 as LGHNA and CDR2 as YSLEER. The CDR3 totals 15 residues. CDR3 loop: CASSQGQGRGETQYF.

The chain employs TRBV6-5 and TRBJ2-5; TCRdb proposes TRBD2, but this gene call is untestable without DNA. Germline CDR1 and CDR2: MNHEY and SVGAGI. The CDR3 runs to 15 residues. The CDR3 spells CASSPSLAVQETQYF.

This chain joins TRBV29-1 and TRBJ1-4; TCRdb picks TRBD1, but there is no DNA to check that call. Germline lookup yields CDR1 SQVTM and CDR2 ANQGSEA. The CDR3 runs to 17 residues. The CDR3: CSVEDPEWTGTNEKLFF.

The chain recombines TRBV29-1 with TRBJ1-5. Germline values: CDR1 SQVTM, CDR2 ANQGSEA. The CDR3 sequence is 14 residues long. CDR3 sequence: CSVVSGRGNQPQHF.

The chain combines TRBV6-2 or TRBV6-3 with TRBJ2-7. The CDR3 extends over 13 amino acids. CDR1 is MNHEY, CDR2 SVGEGT, per germline. CDR3 sequence: CASTQGGPYEQYF.

V usage is TRBV12-3 or TRBV12-4 and J usage is TRBJ2-5; TCRdb returns TRBD2, unconfirmable since there is no DNA. The CDR3 length is 16 residues. The chain's CDR3 is CASRVGPEKYQETQYF.

The V gene is TRBV21-1, the J gene TRBJ2-1; the D gene TCRdb calls, TRBD1, cannot be checked with no DNA. TRBV21-1 is deemed a pseudogene. This CDR3 comprises 16 residues. CDR3: CASITQGRGRLSEQFF.

The V and J genes are TRBV28 and TRBJ2-1. The CDR3 extends over 15 amino acids. The germline CDR1 and CDR2 sequences are MDHEN and SYDVKM. The CDR3 here is CASSLNRNAYNEQFF.

The chain has TRBV12-3 or TRBV12-4 and TRBJ2-1; the D call from TCRdb, TRBD2, cannot be confirmed without DNA. This CDR3 is built from 16 residues. The CDR3 spells CASSLGGAGSSREQFF.